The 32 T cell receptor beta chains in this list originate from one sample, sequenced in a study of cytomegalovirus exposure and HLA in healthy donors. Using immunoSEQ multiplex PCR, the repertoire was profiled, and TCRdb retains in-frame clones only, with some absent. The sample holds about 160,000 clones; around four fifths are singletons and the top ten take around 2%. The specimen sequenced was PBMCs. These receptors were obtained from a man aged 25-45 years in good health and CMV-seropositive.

The CDR3 protein is CASSPLTVAKNIQYF. The CDR3 DNA is TGTGCCAGCAGTCCCCTAACCGTAGCCAAAAACATTCAGTACTTC. The chain combines TRBV27 with TRBJ2-4; D is unresolved. This CDR3 is 15 amino acids long. Germline CDR1 reads MNHEY; CDR2 reads SMNVEV (reference sequence). Trimming cost V 5 bases and J 0 bases, with 11 bases left between them.

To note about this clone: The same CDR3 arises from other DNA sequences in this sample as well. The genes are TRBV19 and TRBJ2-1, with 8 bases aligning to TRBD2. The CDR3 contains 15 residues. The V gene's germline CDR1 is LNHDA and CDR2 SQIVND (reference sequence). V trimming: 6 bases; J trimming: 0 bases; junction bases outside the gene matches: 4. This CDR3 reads CASSQTSGSYNEQFF. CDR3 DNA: TGTGCCAGTAGCCAAACTAGCGGCTCCTACAATGAGCAGTTCTTC.

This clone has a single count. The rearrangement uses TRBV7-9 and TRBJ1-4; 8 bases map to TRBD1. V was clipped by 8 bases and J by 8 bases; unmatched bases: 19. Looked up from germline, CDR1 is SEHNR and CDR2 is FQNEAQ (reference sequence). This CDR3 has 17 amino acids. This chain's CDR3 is CASLGRGPGSGSEKLFF. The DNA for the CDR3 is TGTGCCAGCCTCGGCAGGGGGCCCGGGTCGGGGAGCGAAAAACTGTTTTTT.

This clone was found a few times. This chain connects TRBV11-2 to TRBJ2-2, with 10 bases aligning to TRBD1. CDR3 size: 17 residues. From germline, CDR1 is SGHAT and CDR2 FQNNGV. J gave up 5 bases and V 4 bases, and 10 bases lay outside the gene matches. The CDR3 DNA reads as TGTGCCAGCAGCTCCAGGGACAGGGGAGATCAAACCGGGGAGCTGTTTTTT. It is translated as CASSSRDRGDQTGELFF. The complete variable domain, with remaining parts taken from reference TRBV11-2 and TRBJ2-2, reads EAGVAQSPRYKIIEKRQSVAFWCNPISGHATLYWYQQILGQGPKLLIQFQNNGVVDDSQLPKDRFSAERLKGVDSTLKIQPAKLEDSAVYLCASSSRDRGDQTGELFFGEGSRLTVL.

CDR3 loop: CASTNAVSGNTIYF. The CDR3 coding sequence is TGTGCCAGCACCAACGCAGTCTCTGGAAACACCATATATTTT. J is TRBJ1-3 and V is TRBV6-5, with D unclear. CDR1 and CDR2 from the germline V gene are MNHEY and SVGAGI. This CDR3 is built from 14 residues. With 7 bases removed from V and 0 bases from J, the gap between germline ends came to 10 bases.

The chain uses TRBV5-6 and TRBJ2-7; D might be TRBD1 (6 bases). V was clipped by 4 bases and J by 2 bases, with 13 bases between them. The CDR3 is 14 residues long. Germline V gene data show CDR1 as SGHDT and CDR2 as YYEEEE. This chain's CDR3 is CASSTPGDPYEQYF. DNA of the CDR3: TGTGCCAGCAGCACCCCAGGGGATCCCTACGAGCAGTACTTC.

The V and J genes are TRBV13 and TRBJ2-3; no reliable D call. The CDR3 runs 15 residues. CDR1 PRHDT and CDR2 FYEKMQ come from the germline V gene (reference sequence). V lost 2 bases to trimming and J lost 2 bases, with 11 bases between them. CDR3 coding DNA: TGTGCCAGCAGCTTACTACGGCGGCCCACAGATACGCAGTATTTT. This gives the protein CASSLLRRPTDTQYF.

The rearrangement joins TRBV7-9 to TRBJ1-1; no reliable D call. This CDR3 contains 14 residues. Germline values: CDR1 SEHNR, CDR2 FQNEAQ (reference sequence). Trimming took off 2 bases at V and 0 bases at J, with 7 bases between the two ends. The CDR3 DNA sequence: TGTGCCAGCAGCTTAATTACAGTGAACACTGAAGCTTTCTTT. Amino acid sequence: CASSLITVNTEAFF. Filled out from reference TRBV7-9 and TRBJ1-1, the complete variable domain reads DTGVSQNPRHKITKRGQNVTFRCDPISEHNRLYWYRQTLGQGPEFLTYFQNEAQLEKSRLLSDRFSAERPKGSFSTLEIQRTEQGDSAMYLCASSLITVNTEAFFGQGTRLTVV.

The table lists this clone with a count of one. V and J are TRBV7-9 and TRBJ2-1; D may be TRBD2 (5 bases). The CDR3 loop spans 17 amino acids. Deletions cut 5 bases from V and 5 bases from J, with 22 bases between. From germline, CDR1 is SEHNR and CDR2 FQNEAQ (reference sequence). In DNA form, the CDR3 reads TGTGCCAGCAGCCCTAGCCCTGGTTTGAGTAGTAACAATGAGCAGTTCTTC. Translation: CASSPSPGLSSNNEQFF.

This CDR3 reads CASSLSAGPNQPQHF. In DNA form, the CDR3 reads TGTGCCAGCAGCTTATCTGCAGGGCCAAATCAGCCCCAGCATTTT. This chain uses TRBV7-9 with TRBJ1-5; weak D call: TRBD1 (5 bases). Germline V gives CDR1 SEHNR, CDR2 FQNEAQ (reference sequence). This CDR3 spans 15 amino acids. Trimming removed 2 bases at V and 4 bases at J, with 12 bases between.

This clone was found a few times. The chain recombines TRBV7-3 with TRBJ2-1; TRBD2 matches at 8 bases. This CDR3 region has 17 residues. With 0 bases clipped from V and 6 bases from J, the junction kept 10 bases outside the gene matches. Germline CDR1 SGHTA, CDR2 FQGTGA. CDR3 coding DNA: TGTGCCAGCAGCTTAACGGGATCTAGCGGGTGGGGCAATGAGCAGTTCTTC. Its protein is CASSLTGSSGWGNEQFF.

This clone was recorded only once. The CDR3 DNA reads TGTGCCACGCGACCTGGAGGCCAGGGGCACAATGAGCAGTTCTTC. Amino acids: CATRPGGQGHNEQFF. This chain uses TRBV10-3 with TRBJ2-1, with D perhaps TRBD1 (6 bases). The CDR3 runs to 15 residues. Trimming took 10 bases from V and 5 from J, leaving 21 bases between them. CDR1 is ENHRY, CDR2 SYGVKD, per germline.

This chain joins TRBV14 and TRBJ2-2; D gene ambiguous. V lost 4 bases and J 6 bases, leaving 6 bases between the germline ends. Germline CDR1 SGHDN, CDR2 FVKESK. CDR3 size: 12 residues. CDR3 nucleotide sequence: TGTGCCAGCAGCCCTAACCCCGGGGAGCTGTTTTTT. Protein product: CASSPNPGELFF.

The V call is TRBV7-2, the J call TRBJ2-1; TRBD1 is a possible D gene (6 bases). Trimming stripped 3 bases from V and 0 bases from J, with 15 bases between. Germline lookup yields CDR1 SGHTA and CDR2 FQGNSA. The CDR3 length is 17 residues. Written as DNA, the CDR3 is TGTGCCAGCAGCTTGGCCAGGGGTCTGAGCTCCTACAATGAGCAGTTCTTC. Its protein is CASSLARGLSSYNEQFF.

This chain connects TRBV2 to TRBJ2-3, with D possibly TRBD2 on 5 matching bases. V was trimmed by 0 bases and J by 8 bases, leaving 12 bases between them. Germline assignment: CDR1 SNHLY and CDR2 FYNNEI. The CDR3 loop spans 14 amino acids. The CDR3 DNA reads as TGTGCCAGCAGTGAAGCGCCTCTCCGGGGTACGCAGTATTTT. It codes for CASSEAPLRGTQYF.

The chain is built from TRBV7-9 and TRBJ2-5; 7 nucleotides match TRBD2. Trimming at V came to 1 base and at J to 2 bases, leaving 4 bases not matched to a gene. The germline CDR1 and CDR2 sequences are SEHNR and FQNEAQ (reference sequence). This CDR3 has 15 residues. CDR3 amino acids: CASSLVRLAQETQYF. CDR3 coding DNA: TGTGCCAGCAGCTTAGTCAGACTAGCTCAAGAGACCCAGTACTTC.

CDR3 residues: CASSPGTSGGADTQYF. CDR3 sequence (DNA): TGTGCCAGCAGCCCGGGGACTAGCGGGGGGGCAGATACGCAGTATTTT. V is TRBV5-4 and J is TRBJ2-3, with TRBD2 matching over 16 bases. Germline loops: CDR1 SGHNT, CDR2 YYREEE (reference sequence). Trimming removed 4 bases from V and 4 bases from J; junction bases left unmatched: 3. The CDR3 loop spans 16 amino acids.

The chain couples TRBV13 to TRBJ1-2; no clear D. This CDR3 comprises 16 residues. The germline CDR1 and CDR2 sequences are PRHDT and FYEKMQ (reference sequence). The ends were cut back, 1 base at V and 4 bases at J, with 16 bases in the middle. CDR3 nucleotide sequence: TGTGCCAGCAGCTTAGAGTTGTGGGCAGGCCGCTATGGCTACACCTTC. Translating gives CASSLELWAGRYGYTF.

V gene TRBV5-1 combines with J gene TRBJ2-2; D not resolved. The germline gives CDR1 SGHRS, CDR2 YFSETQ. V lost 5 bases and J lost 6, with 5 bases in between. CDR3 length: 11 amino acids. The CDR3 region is CASREAGELFF. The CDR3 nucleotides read TGCGCCAGCAGAGAGGCCGGGGAGCTGTTTTTT.

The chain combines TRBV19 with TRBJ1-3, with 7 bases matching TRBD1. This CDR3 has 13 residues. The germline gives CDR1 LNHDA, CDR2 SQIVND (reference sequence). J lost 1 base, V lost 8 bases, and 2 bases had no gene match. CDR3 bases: TGTGCCAGTCGGGACAGTTCTGGAAACACCATATATTTT. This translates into CASRDSSGNTIYF. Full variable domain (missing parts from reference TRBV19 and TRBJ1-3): DGGITQSPKYLFRKEGQNVTLSCEQNLNHDAMYWYRQDPGQGLRLIYYSQIVNDFQKGDIAEGYSVSREKKESFPLTVTSAQKNPTAFYLCASRDSSGNTIYFGEGSWLTVV.

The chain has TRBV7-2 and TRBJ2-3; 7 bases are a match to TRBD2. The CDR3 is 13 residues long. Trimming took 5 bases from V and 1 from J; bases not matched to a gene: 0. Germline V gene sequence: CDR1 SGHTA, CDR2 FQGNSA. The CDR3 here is CASSGGGTDTQYF. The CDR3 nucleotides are TGTGCCAGCAGCGGGGGGGGCACAGATACGCAGTATTTT.

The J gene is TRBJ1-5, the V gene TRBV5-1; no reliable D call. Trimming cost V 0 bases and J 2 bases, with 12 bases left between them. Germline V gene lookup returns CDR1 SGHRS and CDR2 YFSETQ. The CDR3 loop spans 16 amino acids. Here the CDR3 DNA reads TGCGCCAGCAGCTTGGGCCCTTCGGTGGGCAATCAGCCCCAGCATTTT. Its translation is CASSLGPSVGNQPQHF. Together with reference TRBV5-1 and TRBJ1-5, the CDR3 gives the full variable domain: KAGVTQTPRYLIKTRGQQVTLSCSPISGHRSVSWYQQTPGQGLQFLFEYFSETQRNKGNFPGRFSGRQFSNSRSEMNVSTLELGDSALYLCASSLGPSVGNQPQHFGDGTRLSIL.

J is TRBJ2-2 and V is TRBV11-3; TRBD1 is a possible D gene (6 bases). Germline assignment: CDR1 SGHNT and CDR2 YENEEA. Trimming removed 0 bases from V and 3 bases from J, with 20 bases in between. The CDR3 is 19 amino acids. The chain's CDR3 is CASSLEGWGRKKHTGELFF. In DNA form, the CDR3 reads TGTGCCAGCAGCTTAGAAGGGTGGGGGCGCAAAAAGCACACCGGGGAGCTGTTTTTT.

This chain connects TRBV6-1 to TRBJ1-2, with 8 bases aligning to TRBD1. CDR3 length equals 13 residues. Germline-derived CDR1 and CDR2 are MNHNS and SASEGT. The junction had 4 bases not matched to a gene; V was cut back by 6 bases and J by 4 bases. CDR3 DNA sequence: TGTGCCAGCAGACCCGGACAGGGCTATGGCTACACCTTC. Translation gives CASRPGQGYGYTF.

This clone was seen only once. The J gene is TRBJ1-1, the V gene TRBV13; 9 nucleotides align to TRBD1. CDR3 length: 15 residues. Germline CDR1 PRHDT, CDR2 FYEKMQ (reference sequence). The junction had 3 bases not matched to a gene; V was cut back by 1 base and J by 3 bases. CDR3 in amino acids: CASSLEDRGYTEAFF. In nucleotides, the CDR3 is TGTGCCAGCAGCTTAGAGGACAGGGGTTACACTGAAGCTTTCTTT.

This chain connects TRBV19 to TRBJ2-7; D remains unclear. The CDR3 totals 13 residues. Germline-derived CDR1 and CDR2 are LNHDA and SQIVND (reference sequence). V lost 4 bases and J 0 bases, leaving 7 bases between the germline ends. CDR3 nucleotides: TGTGCCAGTAGTAACCCGAGCTCCTACGAGCAGTACTTC. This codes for CASSNPSSYEQYF.

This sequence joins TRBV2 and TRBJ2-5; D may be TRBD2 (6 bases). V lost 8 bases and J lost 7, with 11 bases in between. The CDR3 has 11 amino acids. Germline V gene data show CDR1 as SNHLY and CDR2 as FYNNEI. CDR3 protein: CASLAKGTQYF. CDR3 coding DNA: TGTGCCAGCCTAGCGAAGGGGACCCAGTACTTC.

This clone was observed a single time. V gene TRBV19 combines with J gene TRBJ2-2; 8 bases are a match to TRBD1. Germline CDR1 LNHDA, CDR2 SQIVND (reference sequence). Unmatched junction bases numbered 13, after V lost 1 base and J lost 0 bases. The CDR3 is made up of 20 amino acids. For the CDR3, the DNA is TGTGCCAGTAGTATAGGCATCAGGGGGCAATTCATCACGAACACCGGGGAGCTGTTTTTT. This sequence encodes CASSIGIRGQFITNTGELFF.

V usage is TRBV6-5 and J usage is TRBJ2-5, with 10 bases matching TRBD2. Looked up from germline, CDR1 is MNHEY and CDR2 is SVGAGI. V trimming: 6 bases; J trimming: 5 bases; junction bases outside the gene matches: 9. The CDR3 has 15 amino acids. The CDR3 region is CASRRTSGPGETQYF. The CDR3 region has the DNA TGTGCCAGCAGGCGGACTAGCGGCCCGGGGGAGACCCAGTACTTC.

As DNA, the CDR3 is TGTGCCAGTAGTATATCCCTAGCCAATGAGCAGTTCTTC. It encodes CASSISLANEQFF. The chain employs TRBV19 and TRBJ2-1; D might be TRBD2 (5 bases). CDR1 LNHDA and CDR2 SQIVND come from the germline V gene (reference sequence). This CDR3 is built from 13 residues. The V gene lost 2 bases and the J gene lost 6 bases, with 8 bases spanning the gap.

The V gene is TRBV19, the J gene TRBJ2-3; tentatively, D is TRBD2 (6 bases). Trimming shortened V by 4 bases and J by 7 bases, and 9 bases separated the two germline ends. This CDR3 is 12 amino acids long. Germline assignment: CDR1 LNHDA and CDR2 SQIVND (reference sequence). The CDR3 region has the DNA TGTGCCAGTAGTACTCTAGCGAATACGCAGTATTTT. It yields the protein CASSTLANTQYF. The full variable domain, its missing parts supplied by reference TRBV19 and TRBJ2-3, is DGGITQSPKYLFRKEGQNVTLSCEQNLNHDAMYWYRQDPGQGLRLIYYSQIVNDFQKGDIAEGYSVSREKKESFPLTVTSAQKNPTAFYLCASSTLANTQYFGPGTRLTVL.

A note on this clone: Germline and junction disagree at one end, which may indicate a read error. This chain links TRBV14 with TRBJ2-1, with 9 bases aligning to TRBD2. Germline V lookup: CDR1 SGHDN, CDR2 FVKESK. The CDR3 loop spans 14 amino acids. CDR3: CASRQAGGFNEQFF. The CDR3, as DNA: TGTGCCAGCAGGCAAGCGGGGGGTTTCAATGAGCAGTTCTTC.